These 22 T cell receptor beta chains originate from one sample sequenced in a study of tumor-infiltrating lymphocytes in primary liver carcinoma. A primer in the constant region served to generate TCR beta cDNA from 450 to 650 ng of total RNA. Sequencing libraries for TCR beta derived from three nested multiplex PCR rounds that used slightly modified ARM-PCR. The opening two PCR rounds, about 11 cycles each, paired TRBV1-TRBV30 forward primers with a C-beta reverse primer. One entry per CDR3 protein, called by TCRdb with MiXCR from the multiplex PCR reads. The sample gives more than 100,000 distinct CDR3 sequences, approximately 68% of which show up once; more than 7% is in the top ten. Co-extraction of RNA and DNA was performed on about 20-33 mg of unsorted bulk tissue. Specimen: tumor-adjacent normal liver tissue. The receptors here all came from a woman aged 60-75 years with primary liver carcinoma and hepatitis B virus infection.

V usage is TRBV11-3 and J usage is TRBJ2-1; 10 positions match TRBD2. The V gene end was trimmed by 9 bases and the J gene end by 9 bases; junction bases not matched to a gene: 14. The CDR3 totals 15 residues. Germline V gene lookup returns CDR1 SGHNT and CDR2 YENEEA. CDR3 bases: TGTGCCAGTAACTCAGGAACTAGCGGGAAGCTTGAGCAGTTCTTC. This codes for CASNSGTSGKLEQFF.

For this clonotype: Compared with germline, one end of the junction differs, possibly owing to a read error. The chain joins TRBV29-1 to TRBJ1-1; D not resolved. The CDR3 has 14 residues. The germline CDR1 and CDR2 sequences are SQVTM and ANQGSEA. The CDR3 reads CSAEDFGGYIEAFF. CDR3 in DNA: TGCAGCGCTGAAGATTTTGGTGGGTACATTGAAGCTTTCTTT. Based on the CDR3 plus reference TRBV29-1 and TRBJ1-1, the full variable domain is SAVISQKPSRDICQRGTSLTIQCQVDSQVTMMFWYRQQPGQSLTLIATANQGSEATYESGFVIDKFPISRPNLTFSTLTVSNMSPEDSSIYLCSAEDFGGYIEAFFGQGTRLTVV.

Comment on this clonotype: Sequence at one end of the junction differs from germline and may be a read error. V usage is TRBV14 and J usage is TRBJ2-7; TRBD1 agrees at 10 bases. Germline lookup yields CDR1 SGHDN and CDR2 FVKESK. This CDR3 comprises 15 residues. CDR3 amino acids: CVSSQQRQGASEQYF. CDR3 coding DNA: TGTGTCAGCAGCCAACAGCGACAGGGGGCGTCCGAGCAGTACTTC.

In this sample, this clonotype turned up once. The final CDR3 position lacks the conserved phenylalanine or tryptophan, pointing to a likely read error. The rearrangement joins TRBV28 to TRBJ2-1; TRBD2 agrees at 7 bases. Trimming cost V 1 base and J 4 bases; bases outside gene matches: 10. Germline values: CDR1 MDHEN, CDR2 SYDVKM. The CDR3 runs to 17 residues. CDR3 sequence: CASSLFAGSGAYNEQFL. The CDR3 DNA reads as TGTGCCAGCAGTTTATTTGCTGGCAGCGGGGCGTACAATGAGCAGTTCCTC.

This sequence joins TRBV5-1 and TRBJ1-1, with unresolved D. Per the germline V gene, CDR1 is SGHRS and CDR2 is YFSETQ. The CDR3 is made up of 11 amino acids. The CDR3 sequence is CSIKECTEAFF. CDR3 nucleotide sequence: TGCAGTATTAAGGAGTGCACTGAAGCTTTCTTT. Variable domain in full (rest from reference TRBV5-1 and TRBJ1-1): KAGVTQTPRYLIKTRGQQVTLSCSPISGHRSVSWYQQTPGQGLQFLFEYFSETQRNKGNFPGRFSGRQFSNSRSEMNVSTLELGDSALYLCSIKECTEAFFGQGTRLTVV.

A remark on this clonotype: An end of the junction differs from the germline gene, which may be a read error. The chain carries TRBV11-2 and TRBJ2-5; D ambiguous. This CDR3 contains 16 residues. Germline V gene data show CDR1 as SGHAT and CDR2 as FQNNGV. The CDR3 DNA follows: TGTGCCAACAGCTACTCCCGTGGTAACTGGAGAGAGACCCAGTACTTC. Its translation: CANSYSRGNWRETQYF.

Turning to this clonotype: A much larger clone sits a single nucleotide away, making a read error possible. No conserved phenylalanine or tryptophan ends this CDR3, so it is likely a read error. The chain employs TRBV7-9 and TRBJ1-5; D not resolved. The germline V gene encodes CDR1 SEHNR and CDR2 FQNEAQ (reference sequence). Deletions cut 1 base from V and 5 bases from J, with 9 bases between. The CDR3 contains 14 residues. CDR3 DNA sequence: TGTGCCAGCAGCTTAGAGGGTTCCTATCAGCCCCAGCATTAT. It yields the protein CASSLEGSYQPQHY.

On this clonotype: Sequence at one end of the junction differs from germline and may be a read error. The rearrangement joins TRBV6-1 to TRBJ2-3; TRBD1 matches 9 bases. The CDR3 contains 16 residues. Germline V CDR1 and CDR2: MNHNS, SASEGT. The CDR3 bases are TGTGCTAGCAGAGCCGGGACAGGGCGCCAAACAGATACGCAGTATTTT. Protein: CASRAGTGRQTDTQYF.

The chain has TRBV29-1 and TRBJ1-2; a weak D match, TRBD1 (5 bases). Deletions cut 3 bases from V and 8 bases from J, with 16 bases between. Germline V lookup: CDR1 SQVTM, CDR2 ANQGSEA. The CDR3 is 13 amino acids. The CDR3 loop is CSVEAGGEKGYTF. DNA for the CDR3: TGCAGCGTTGAGGCGGGGGGTGAAAAGGGCTACACCTTC.

Notes on this clonotype: Sequence at one end of the junction differs from germline and may be a read error. V usage is TRBV30 and J usage is TRBJ2-6; D tentatively reads TRBD1 or TRBD2 (5 bases each). Germline V gives CDR1 GTSNPN, CDR2 SVGIG (reference sequence). The CDR3 is 15 residues long. The CDR3 protein is CVWTREGAGANVLTF. CDR3 DNA: TGTGTCTGGACCCGGGAAGGGGCTGGGGCCAACGTCCTGACTTTC.

This sequence joins TRBV18 and TRBJ1-2; D uncertain. The V end lost 3 bases, the J end lost 4 bases, and 18 bases lay between the germline ends. The CDR3 covers 16 residues. Germline CDR1 and CDR2: KGHSH and LQKENI. The CDR3 DNA is TGTGCCAGCTCACCCACCACCACCGGGTCCCTCTATGGCTACACCTTC. The encoded protein is CASSPTTTGSLYGYTF.

Points on this clonotype: Germline and junction disagree at one end, which may indicate a read error. The chain couples TRBV14 to TRBJ1-2; no reliable D call. Germline V gene lookup returns CDR1 SGHDN and CDR2 FVKESK. This CDR3 has 15 amino acids. CDR3 bases: TGTGCCAGCAGCCAAGATACATTGGGCGTCTATGGTTACACCTTC. Translated, it gives CASSQDTLGVYGYTF.

The chain is built from TRBV9 and TRBJ2-7, with D unclear. The germline V gene encodes CDR1 SGDLS and CDR2 YYNGEE. The CDR3 sequence is 14 residues long. Trimming removed 0 bases from V and 3 bases from J, with 10 bases in between. CDR3 sequence: CASSVGDRNYEQYF. As DNA, the CDR3 is TGTGCCAGCAGCGTAGGCGATAGGAACTACGAGCAGTACTTC. The full variable domain, its missing parts supplied by reference TRBV9 and TRBJ2-7, is DSGVTQTPKHLITATGQRVTLRCSPRSGDLSVYWYQQSLDQGLQFLIQYYNGEERAKGNILERFSAQQFPDLHSELNLSSLELGDSALYFCASSVGDRNYEQYFGPGTRLTVT.

This clonotype was seen ten or more times. V is TRBV5-1 and J is TRBJ2-5; 9 nucleotides agree with TRBD1. Germline trimming cut 4 bases from V and 3 bases from J; bases unmatched to any gene: 7. CDR3 length: 15 amino acids. Germline lookup yields CDR1 SGHRS and CDR2 YFSETQ. CDR3 sequence (DNA): TGCGCCAGCAGCGCGCAAGGGACAGGGAAAGAGACCCAGTACTTC. The encoded protein is CASSAQGTGKETQYF.

In the case of this clonotype: Since no conserved phenylalanine or tryptophan closes the CDR3, a read error is the likely cause. CDR3 coding DNA: TGTGCCAGCAGCTCACACGGGGAACTGTTTTCT. Translated, it gives CASSSHGELFS. The J gene is TRBJ2-2, the V gene TRBV6-5, with D maybe TRBD2 (5 bases). Per germline, CDR1 MNHEY and CDR2 SVGAGI. The CDR3 loop spans 11 amino acids.

In the case of this clonotype: The junction differs from germline at one of its ends, possibly a read error. The rearrangement joins TRBV11-2 to TRBJ2-1; 11 nucleotides agree with TRBD2. The CDR3 spans 16 residues. Germline CDR1 is SGHAT and CDR2 is FQNNGV. The CDR3 DNA reads as TGTACCAGCAGTCCCCGACTAGCGGGAACATACAATGAGCAGTTCTTC. This translates into CTSSPRLAGTYNEQFF.

A remark on this clonotype: A read error may produce the germline difference seen at one junction end. The J gene is TRBJ2-6, the V gene TRBV29-1; D could derive from TRBD1 or TRBD2 (6 bases each). CDR3 length: 17 residues. Germline V gives CDR1 SQVTM, CDR2 ANQGSEA. CDR3 in amino acids: CSAGGKGGISGADVLTF. In DNA form, the CDR3 reads TGCAGCGCTGGTGGAAAGGGGGGAATCTCTGGGGCCGACGTCCTGACTTTC.

This clonotype has a count of ten or more. The rearrangement joins TRBV29-1 to TRBJ2-1; no definite D call. Germline-derived CDR1 and CDR2 are SQVTM and ANQGSEA. V shed 4 bases and J shed 7 bases, with 5 bases lying between them. This CDR3 has 10 residues. CDR3 sequence reads: CSVVSNEQFF. Here the CDR3 DNA reads TGCAGCGTTGTGTCGAATGAGCAGTTCTTC.

With respect to this clonotype: One end of the junction varies from germline; a read error may be responsible. This chain connects TRBV6-1 to TRBJ2-1, with D tentatively TRBD1 (6 bases). From germline, CDR1 is MNHNS and CDR2 SASEGT. The CDR3 is 16 amino acids. The CDR3 spells CASLSSPDRHSDEQSF. CDR3 DNA sequence: TGTGCCAGCCTCTCCTCTCCGGACAGACATTCGGATGAGCAGTCCTTC.

This clonotype has just one count. Given the absence of the conserved phenylalanine or tryptophan at the CDR3 end, a read error is likely. V and J are TRBV6-5 and TRBJ1-1; a possible D gene is TRBD1 (5 bases). Germline V gene lookup returns CDR1 MNHEY and CDR2 SVGAGI. CDR3 size: 13 residues. V lost 5 bases and J lost 3, with 10 bases in between. In nucleotides, the CDR3 is TGTGCCAGCAGTAGCGACAGAGACACTGAAGCTTTCTGT. Amino acids: CASSSDRDTEAFC.

As for this clonotype: A much larger clone sits a single nucleotide away, making a read error possible. This chain connects TRBV28 to TRBJ2-7; D tentatively reads TRBD1 or TRBD2 (6 bases each). The CDR3 consists of 17 residues. The germline V gene encodes CDR1 MDHEN and CDR2 SYDVKM. The CDR3 here is CVSCGTPWGAFIDEQYF. CDR3 DNA: TGTGTCAGCTGTGGGACCCCTTGGGGGGCTTTTATCGACGAGCAGTACTTC.

About this clonotype: Since no conserved phenylalanine or tryptophan closes the CDR3, a read error is the likely cause. This chain connects TRBV4-1 to TRBJ2-2; D gene unclear. CDR1 MGHRA and CDR2 YSYEKL come from the germline V gene. The CDR3 loop spans 15 amino acids. Trimming cost V 4 bases and J 1 base, with 10 bases left between them. The CDR3 sequence is CASSPGRGNTGELFS. In DNA, the CDR3 is TGCGCCAGCAGCCCCGGCAGAGGGAACACCGGGGAGCTGTTTTCT.